Each of the 32 T cell receptor beta chains below was sequenced from the same sample in a study of blood T cell repertoires in COVID-19. TCRdb's copy holds only in-frame clones and misses some; the assay was immunoSEQ multiplex PCR. The sample records about 160,000 clones, 82% being singletons. The sequenced sample consisted of PBMCs or T cells enriched from blood (not recorded which). All receptors derive from a man in his sixties who had recovered from COVID-19.

The V and J genes are TRBV21-1 and TRBJ1-6; the table assigns TRBD1, which was not confirmed against the DNA. TRBV21-1 is a pseudogene locus. The CDR3 loop spans 15 amino acids. The CDR3 here is CASSPWDRGHSPLHF. CDR3 bases: TGTGCCAGCAGCCCATGGGACAGGGGGCATTCACCCCTCCACTTT.

This clone is a singleton in its sample. The DNA of the CDR3 is TGTGCCAGCAGTTCCGGGACAGGAGAGAAAAAAGCTTTCTTT. As protein: CASSSGTGEKKAFF. This rearrangement joins TRBV6-5 to TRBJ1-1; 8 bases line up with TRBD1. Germline V gives CDR1 MNHEY, CDR2 SVGAGI. The length of the CDR3 is 14 residues. J gave up 9 bases and V 4 bases, and 10 bases lay outside the gene matches.

This clone was detected only a few times. This chain uses TRBV7-2 with TRBJ1-1, with 8 bases aligning to TRBD1. Germline V CDR1 and CDR2: SGHTA, FQGNSA. The length of the CDR3 is 12 residues. J was trimmed by 8 bases and V by 1 base; bases with no gene match: 0. The CDR3 nucleotides are TGTGCCAGCAGCTTAGGGACAGGGGAAGCTTTCTTT. Translation gives CASSLGTGEAFF.

The chain employs TRBV5-6 and TRBJ1-2; D is unclear. V gave up 1 base and J gave up 7 bases, with 14 bases separating them. The CDR3 is made up of 14 amino acids. Germline V CDR1 and CDR2: SGHDT, YYEEEE. CDR3 nucleotides: TGTGCCAGCAGCTTGAGACAACTTCGGGGTGGCTACACCTTC. Amino acids: CASSLRQLRGGYTF.

The chain's CDR3 is CASSTDPTARELFF. DNA for the CDR3: TGTGCCAGCAGCACCGATCCTACTGCTCGGGAGCTGTTTTTT. The rearrangement uses TRBV7-8 and TRBJ2-2; D uncertain. Germline V gene data show CDR1 as SGHVS and CDR2 as FQNEAQ. The length of the CDR3 is 14 residues. V shed 5 bases and J shed 9 bases, with 16 bases lying between them.

The chain combines TRBV19 with TRBJ1-6; TRBD1 matches 7 bases. With V trimmed by 8 bases and J by 7 bases, 8 bases remained unmatched. Germline lookup yields CDR1 LNHDA and CDR2 SQIVND (reference sequence). The CDR3 is 14 amino acids. The CDR3 region has the DNA TGTGCCAGTGGCGACAGGGCGGAGAATTCACCCCTCCACTTT. This sequence encodes CASGDRAENSPLHF.

This clone showed up just a few times. This chain uses TRBV30 with TRBJ1-2; D unclear. Germline V CDR1 and CDR2: GTSNPN, SVGIG (reference sequence). CDR3 size: 9 residues. The V end was cut by 8 bases, the J end by 8 bases, with 9 bases between. CDR3 DNA: TGTGCCGGGCCTGCGGGCTACACCTTC. Translation: CAGPAGYTF.

J is TRBJ1-3 and V is TRBV5-6; D might be TRBD1 (5 bases). The CDR3 has 18 amino acids. Germline CDR1 SGHDT, CDR2 YYEEEE. V lost 0 bases and J lost 4, with 20 bases in between. The CDR3 is CASSLEAAGGRRGNTIYF. The CDR3 coding sequence is TGTGCCAGCAGCTTGGAAGCGGCGGGGGGGAGGCGAGGAAACACCATATATTTT.

This clone has a single count. The chain recombines TRBV12-3 or TRBV12-4 with TRBJ2-7; D is uncertain. The CDR3 totals 11 residues. V lost 6 bases to trimming and J lost 5 bases, with 8 bases between them. Written as DNA, the CDR3 is TGTGCCAGCAGCCTGAACAACGAGCAGTACTTC. Translating gives CASSLNNEQYF.

This clone occurred once. The V gene is TRBV25-1, the J gene TRBJ2-7; tentatively, D is TRBD1 (6 bases). The CDR3 is made up of 14 amino acids. The germline V gene encodes CDR1 MGHDK and CDR2 SYGVNS. The germline V and J ends were trimmed by 0 bases and 2 bases, with 8 bases remaining between them. This chain's CDR3 is CASSEYTGPYEQYF. In nucleotides, the CDR3 is TGTGCCAGCAGTGAATATACAGGGCCCTACGAGCAGTACTTC.

The chain couples TRBV5-4 to TRBJ1-5; D unresolved. Trimming cost V 1 base and J 0 bases, with 8 bases left between them. Germline CDR1 reads SGHNT; CDR2 reads YYREEE (reference sequence). This CDR3 is built from 15 residues. The CDR3 is CASSLLQYSNQPQHF. CDR3 nucleotide sequence: TGTGCCAGCAGCTTGCTACAGTATAGCAATCAGCCCCAGCATTTT.

Remarks on this clone: A far larger clone is just one base off, so this is likely a read error. The chain has TRBV2 and TRBJ1-5; no clear D gene. The CDR3 is made up of 13 amino acids. Looked up from germline, CDR1 is SNHLY and CDR2 is FYNNEI. V gave up 5 bases and J gave up 7 bases, with 12 bases separating them. DNA for the CDR3: TGTGCCAGCAGTTTAGGCCGAGGACAGCCCCAGCATTTT. It codes for CASSLGRGQPQHF.

Only a few counts were recorded for this clone. V and J are TRBV3-1 (or the pseudogene TRBV3-2) and TRBJ2-1; 7 nucleotides match TRBD2. This CDR3 is 15 amino acids long. The V segment lost 4 bases and the J segment 4 bases; nucleotides outside the gene matches: 7. Germline V gene sequence: CDR1 LGHDT, CDR2 YNNKEL (reference sequence). CDR3 protein: CASSLGSGKYNEQFF. Written as DNA, the CDR3 is TGTGCCAGCAGCCTCGGCAGCGGGAAATACAATGAGCAGTTCTTC.

The chain has TRBV6-5 and TRBJ2-7, with D perhaps matching TRBD2 (6 bases). This CDR3 has 13 residues. V was shortened by 8 bases and J by 2 bases, with 13 bases between the two germline ends. CDR1 is MNHEY, CDR2 SVGAGI, per germline. CDR3 loop: CASVSPGAYEQYF. The CDR3 bases are TGTGCCAGCGTGTCGCCGGGGGCCTACGAGCAGTACTTC.

This clone was counted only a few times. This rearrangement joins TRBV27 to TRBJ1-6; D is undetermined. From germline, CDR1 is MNHEY and CDR2 SMNVEV (reference sequence). This CDR3 region has 15 residues. The V end lost 4 bases, the J end lost 10 bases, and 17 bases lay between the germline ends. The DNA of the CDR3 is TGTGCCAGCAGTTCCCAGCGTCTGCAAGGCTCACCCCTCCACTTT. This sequence encodes CASSSQRLQGSPLHF.

The V call is TRBV11-2, the J call TRBJ2-1, with 8 bases aligning to TRBD1. Germline assignment: CDR1 SGHAT and CDR2 FQNNGV. After removal of 6 bases from V and 5 bases from J, the junction contained 3 bases not matched to a gene. The CDR3 contains 13 residues. The CDR3 DNA is TGTGCCAGCAGGAGGGGACAGGACAATGAGCAGTTCTTC. Its translation is CASRRGQDNEQFF.

The rearrangement joins TRBV6-1 to TRBJ1-6; D is undetermined. The V gene lost 3 bases and the J gene lost 7 bases, with 7 bases spanning the gap. The CDR3 loop spans 13 amino acids. Germline-derived CDR1 and CDR2 are MNHNS and SASEGT. This chain's CDR3 is CASSDGFNSPLHF. CDR3 coding DNA: TGTGCCAGCAGTGACGGTTTCAATTCACCCCTCCACTTT.

The V gene is TRBV29-1, the J gene TRBJ2-1; 7 nucleotides agree with TRBD1. Germline V lookup: CDR1 SQVTM, CDR2 ANQGSEA. The CDR3 is made up of 16 amino acids. Germline trimming cut 5 bases from V and 0 bases from J; bases unmatched to any gene: 10. The CDR3 coding sequence is TGCAGCGTTAGACGGTCCGGACAGGCCTCCTACAATGAGCAGTTCTTC. Residues: CSVRRSGQASYNEQFF.

V and J are TRBV14 and TRBJ2-3; TRBD1 aligns across 10 bases. The junction had 17 bases not matched to a gene; V was cut back by 5 bases and J by 6 bases. Per the germline V gene, CDR1 is SGHDN and CDR2 is FVKESK. The CDR3 has 18 amino acids. The CDR3 region has the DNA TGTGCCAGCAGCAAAAGCCTTAAATGGACAGGGGGTTCGGATACGCAGTATTTT. Translating gives CASSKSLKWTGGSDTQYF.

Concerning this clone: The junction departs from germline at one end; a sequencing error may be responsible. The J gene is TRBJ2-2, the V gene TRBV7-7; 7 bases agree with TRBD1. The CDR3 extends over 15 amino acids. Germline loops: CDR1 SSHAT, CDR2 FNYEAQ (reference sequence). CDR3 nucleotides: TGTGCTAGCAGCTTGGCCCCGACAGGGCACGGGGAGCTGTTTTTT. It translates to CASSLAPTGHGELFF.

The chain is built from TRBV11-2 and TRBJ1-6; TRBD1 agrees at 10 bases. The germline V gene encodes CDR1 SGHAT and CDR2 FQNNGV. The CDR3 is 13 residues long. Losses at the gene ends were 6 bases for V and 9 bases for J; bases not matched to a gene: 2. CDR3 in DNA: TGTGCCAGCAGAGGGACAGGGGTTTCACCCCTCCACTTT. Translation gives CASRGTGVSPLHF.

This clone was found once. The chain uses TRBV2 and TRBJ2-5; 10 bases map to TRBD1. CDR3 size: 15 residues. Germline-derived CDR1 and CDR2 are SNHLY and FYNNEI. The ends lost 6 bases at V and 3 bases at J; junction bases unmatched: 7. DNA of the CDR3: TGTGCCAGCAGAGGTGACAGGGGGCGAGAAGAGACCCAGTACTTC. It yields the protein CASRGDRGREETQYF.

The chain joins TRBV28 to TRBJ1-2; tentative D call: TRBD1 (5 bases). Germline V gene lookup returns CDR1 MDHEN and CDR2 SYDVKM. CDR3 length equals 14 residues. The ends were cut back, 5 bases at V and 8 bases at J, with 18 bases in the middle. The CDR3 is CASSLRQIWKGYTF. The DNA for the CDR3 is TGTGCCAGCAGTCTGAGACAGATTTGGAAGGGCTACACCTTC.

The CDR3 nucleotides are TGTGCCAGCAGCCCCTCCATGGGCATACCCTACGAGCAGTACTTC. Translating gives CASSPSMGIPYEQYF. The V gene is TRBV5-4, the J gene TRBJ2-7; no definite D call. The CDR3 is 15 amino acids. The germline V and J ends were trimmed by 4 bases and 2 bases, with 16 bases remaining between them. Germline lookup yields CDR1 SGHNT and CDR2 YYREEE (reference sequence).

The rearrangement uses TRBV27 and TRBJ2-5; 11 bases line up with TRBD2. This CDR3 has 16 residues. V trimming: 4 bases; J trimming: 4 bases; junction bases outside the gene matches: 8. CDR1 and CDR2 from the germline V gene are MNHEY and SMNVEV (reference sequence). The chain's CDR3 is CASSYGTSGIRETQYF. CDR3 coding DNA: TGTGCCAGCAGTTACGGGACTAGCGGTATTCGAGAGACCCAGTACTTC.

The rearrangement uses TRBV7-2 and TRBJ2-1; 10 bases line up with TRBD2. Germline V lookup: CDR1 SGHTA, CDR2 FQGNSA. This CDR3 spans 19 amino acids. V was pared by 4 bases and J by 8 bases, with 20 bases of the junction left unmatched. In nucleotides, the CDR3 is TGTGCCAGCAGCTCGCCCAGTAGGGCTAGCGGGAGAGTGGGCGATGAGCAGTTCTTC. Translation: CASSSPSRASGRVGDEQFF.

This rearrangement joins TRBV29-1 to TRBJ1-3; 12 bases align to TRBD1. Germline CDR1 SQVTM, CDR2 ANQGSEA. The junction had 6 bases not matched to a gene; V was cut back by 5 bases and J by 7 bases. CDR3 length equals 14 residues. This CDR3 is CSVLGGQGANTIYF. CDR3 DNA sequence: TGCAGCGTTCTGGGGGGACAGGGGGCGAACACCATATATTTT.

The J gene is TRBJ2-3, the V gene TRBV7-2; maybe TRBD2 (5 bases). V was pared by 2 bases and J by 11 bases, with 17 bases between. This CDR3 spans 14 amino acids. Germline loops: CDR1 SGHTA, CDR2 FQGNSA. CDR3 DNA: TGTGCCAGCAGCTTAATCCCAGAGGGAGCGAGGCAGTATTTT. Its protein product is CASSLIPEGARQYF. The variable domain in full, with the rest retrieved from reference TRBV7-2 and TRBJ2-3, is GAGVSQSPSNKVTEKGKDVELRCDPISGHTALYWYRQSLGQGLEFLIYFQGNSAPDKSGLPSDRFSAERTGGSVSTLTIQRTQQEDSAVYLCASSLIPEGARQYFGPGTRLTVL.

The CDR3: CASRPGTGSRAFF. CDR3 coding DNA: TGTGCCAGCAGACCCGGGACAGGGAGCCGAGCTTTCTTT. V and J are TRBV7-9 and TRBJ1-1; 9 nucleotides match TRBD1. The CDR3 contains 13 residues. In germline, CDR1 is SEHNR, CDR2 FQNEAQ (reference sequence). Losses at the gene ends were 6 bases for V and 10 bases for J; bases not matched to a gene: 9.

The rearrangement joins TRBV9 to TRBJ2-2; tentative D call: TRBD2 (7 bases). Germline lookup yields CDR1 SGDLS and CDR2 YYNGEE. The CDR3 covers 15 residues. Trimming left V 4 bases short and J 3 bases short, with 13 bases between. CDR3 nucleotides: TGTGCCAGCAGCAAACAGGGAGGGTACACCGGGGAGCTGTTTTTT. It yields the protein CASSKQGGYTGELFF.

This chain links TRBV28 with TRBJ1-5; TRBD1 agrees at 10 bases. This CDR3 is 20 amino acids long. CDR1 MDHEN and CDR2 SYDVKM come from the germline V gene. With 1 base clipped from V and 0 bases from J, the junction kept 12 bases outside the gene matches. CDR3 DNA: TGTGCCAGCAGTTTATATACCGGGACAGGGGTCCCTATTAGCAATCAGCCCCAGCATTTT. Protein product: CASSLYTGTGVPISNQPQHF.

As regards this clone: This probably arose from a read error, given a far larger clone one base away. Other DNA sequences in this specimen translate into the identical CDR3. The chain couples TRBV2 to TRBJ1-5; D remains ambiguous. The V end lost 5 bases, the J end lost 7 bases, and 12 bases lay between the germline ends. The CDR3 is 13 residues long. Germline values: CDR1 SNHLY, CDR2 FYNNEI. CDR3 in DNA: TGTGCCAGCAGTATTGGCCGAGGACAGCCCCAGCATTTT. Residues: CASSIGRGQPQHF.